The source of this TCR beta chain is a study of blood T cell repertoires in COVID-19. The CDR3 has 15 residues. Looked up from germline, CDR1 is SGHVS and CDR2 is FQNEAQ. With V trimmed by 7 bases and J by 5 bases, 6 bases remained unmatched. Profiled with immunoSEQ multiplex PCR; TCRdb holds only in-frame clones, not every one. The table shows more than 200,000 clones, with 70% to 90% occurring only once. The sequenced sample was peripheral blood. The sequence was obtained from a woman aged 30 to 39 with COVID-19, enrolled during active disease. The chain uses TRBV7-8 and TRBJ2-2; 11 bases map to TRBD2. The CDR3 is CASNLRTSGTGELFF. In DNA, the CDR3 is TGTGCCAGCAACCTCCGGACTAGCGGGACCGGGGAGCTGTTTTTT. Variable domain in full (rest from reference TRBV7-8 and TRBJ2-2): GAGVSQSPRYKVAKRGQDVALRCDPISGHVSLFWYQQALGQGPEFLTYFQNEAQLDKSGLPSDRFFAERPEGSVSTLKIQRTQQEDSAVYLCASNLRTSGTGELFFGEGSRLTVL.